This T cell receptor (beta chain) was identified during a study of cytomegalovirus exposure and HLA in healthy donors. Study-level results: In vitro data verified a few CMV-associated chains as specific for CMV antigens.

Details on this clone: No antigen is known for it.

Unmatched junction bases numbered 7, after V lost 1 base and J lost 7 bases. The germline gives CDR1 GTSNPN, CDR2 SVGIG (reference sequence). The CDR3 consists of 13 residues. 13 Jbeta primers and 60 Vbeta primers were used for the PCR. TCRdb's copy holds only in-frame clones and misses some; the assay was immunoSEQ multiplex PCR. Of some 240,000 clones detected, 80% to 95% appear once; the ten largest clones hold approximately 1.5%. The sequenced sample was PBMCs. This TCR came from a girl aged 2 to 10 in good health and CMV-seronegative. The chain combines TRBV30 with TRBJ2-7, with 7 bases identical to TRBD1. This chain's CDR3 is CAWSARQGREQYF. The CDR3 DNA is TGTGCCTGGAGTGCCCGACAGGGCAGGGAGCAGTACTTC.